This TCR beta chain came from a study of shared clonotypes between healthy human individuals. V was shortened by 6 bases and J by 0 bases, with 14 bases between the two germline ends. Germline CDR1 and CDR2: WNHNN and SYGVQD (reference sequence). The CDR3 runs to 16 residues. CD45RO-negative CD8 cells positively selected for CCR7 made up the naive population, which excluded terminally differentiated effector memory CD45RA+ cells. The table came from immunoSEQ multiplex PCR; TCRdb's copy has only in-frame clones and leaves some out. This table holds 600,000 or so clones, 95% to 98% found once. The chain couples TRBV10-1 to TRBJ2-2, with D maybe TRBD2 (7 bases). Material for sequencing was naive CD8+ T cells sorted from blood. The TCR comes from a man aged 25 to 45 in good health. This CDR3 reads CASSETGGANTGELFF. The CDR3 bases are TGCGCCAGCAGCGAAACGGGGGGCGCGAACACCGGGGAGCTGTTTTTT.